This T cell receptor beta chain came from a study of blood T cells in healthy people across ages. With a J-beta primer mix and a sample-barcoded 5' primer, a second PCR ran about 7 to 12 cycles. Using its own MiXCR run on the 5' RACE reads, TCRdb lists one record per CDR3 protein. The sample has around 1.5 million distinct CDR3 sequences, 30% to 35% seen once. V was shortened by 3 bases and J by 0 bases, with 19 bases between the two germline ends. The CDR3 has 17 residues. Germline CDR1 DFQATT, CDR2 SNEGSKA (reference sequence). The sample consisted of blood. The chain combines TRBV20-1 with TRBJ2-3; the D is unclear. This receptor was obtained from a woman in her 30s in good health. The CDR3 DNA is TGCAGTGCTAGTAGCCCCGTTGGGTCATCTAGCACAGATACGCAGTATTTT. Its translation: CSASSPVGSSSTDTQYF.